Below are 2 T cell receptor beta chains sequenced from a single sample in a study of CD8 T cells in Susac syndrome. The authors reverse transcribed about 0.5 to 1 ug RNA with random hexamers. TCRdb itself ran the immunoSEQ multiplex PCR reads through MiXCR, one entry per CDR3 protein. The data hold about 130,000 distinct CDR3 sequences, with roughly 94% observed a single time. Sequenced input: CD4+ T cells from PBMCs. These receptors were obtained from a human donor with multiple sclerosis.

In this sample, this clonotype turned up once. This chain uses TRBV19 with TRBJ1-5, with 7 bases aligning to TRBD1. Germline lookup yields CDR1 LNHDA and CDR2 SQIVND (reference sequence). V trimming: 1 base; J trimming: 0 bases; junction bases outside the gene matches: 15. There are 20 residues in the CDR3. CDR3 nucleotides: TGTGCCAGTAGTATAGCGAGGGGGCCCGGCGACCTCTATAGCAATCAGCCCCAGCATTTT. Its protein product is CASSIARGPGDLYSNQPQHF.

J is TRBJ2-4 and V is TRBV6-5; 7 positions agree with TRBD1. Trimming took 1 base from V and 4 from J; bases not matched to a gene: 10. The CDR3 runs to 17 residues. Looked up from germline, CDR1 is MNHEY and CDR2 is SVGAGI. The CDR3 bases are TGTGCCAGCAGTTACTTAACCTCGCGACAGGGAAAAAACATTCAGTACTTC. Encoded protein: CASSYLTSRQGKNIQYF.